These T cell receptor beta chains were read from a single sample in a study of blood T cell repertoires in COVID-19. TCRdb keeps only in-frame clones here, not all; method: immunoSEQ multiplex PCR. The table lists around 65,000 clones, around four fifths of them singletons. The sample comprised peripheral blood. Receptor source: a man aged 65 to 79 with acute or convalescent COVID-19. Both conserved end residues are part of each CDR3. D genes are given only for firm matches. Size is omitted from some rows. Given values are once, few, many or a class for expanded clones.

J	D	V	size	CDR3
TRBJ1-4	NA	TRBV2	NA	CASSEQGSLEELFF
TRBJ2-7	NA	TRBV19	NA	CASSEQGRSSYEQYF
TRBJ1-1	NA	TRBV27	NA	CASSSGTPNTEAFF
TRBJ2-3	TRBD1	TRBV7-9	NA	CASSSQGTGATSTDTQYF
TRBJ2-1	TRBD2	TRBV6-1	NA	CASSGTSGGAEVLNEQFF
TRBJ1-5	TRBD1	TRBV24-1	once	CATIERGTGMGQPQHF
TRBJ2-7	NA	TRBV11-3	NA	CASSKEASYEQYF
TRBJ2-7	TRBD2	TRBV27	NA	CASSLSELAGGLSYEQYF
TRBJ2-1	TRBD1	TRBV2	NA	CASRPDRARNNEQFF
TRBJ1-1	NA	TRBV25-1	few	CASCGVTEAFF
TRBJ2-1	TRBD2	TRBV7-2	NA	CASSPYGGGPYNEQFF
TRBJ2-3	TRBD2	TRBV3-1/TRBV3-2	NA	CASSRSGGAQDTQYF
TRBJ2-1	NA	TRBV16	NA	CASSKGLPGEQFF
TRBJ1-4	NA	TRBV6-5	NA	CASRTGTKAEKLFF
TRBJ2-3	NA	TRBV29-1	NA	CSAQEQVTDTQYF
TRBJ2-7	NA	TRBV4-2	few	CASSQDRLPSSYEQYF
TRBJ2-3	NA	TRBV6-5	NA	CASSPDSYSTDTQYF
TRBJ2-5	TRBD2	TRBV5-1	NA	CASSLGGTSEETQYF
TRBJ1-2	NA	TRBV7-9	NA	CASSLALGGLVDGYTF
TRBJ1-2	TRBD1	TRBV18	NA	CASSPDTGQAIYGYTF
TRBJ2-7	NA	TRBV6-1	NA	CASSESPHASYEQYF
TRBJ2-5	TRBD1	TRBV19	NA	CASSRTGRETQYF
TRBJ2-5	TRBD2	TRBV12-3/TRBV12-4	NA	CASSSSGAETQYF
TRBJ1-5	TRBD1	TRBV6-5	once	CASSWGQDQPQHF
TRBJ1-6	NA	TRBV4-2	NA	CASSQEAGWSPLHF
TRBJ2-1	TRBD2	TRBV5-4	NA	CASSSKTSGGVSYNEQFF
TRBJ1-5	NA	TRBV11-2	NA	CASSLEGGNQPQHF
TRBJ2-5	TRBD2	TRBV28	NA	CASRPSGQETQYF
TRBJ1-5	TRBD1	TRBV5-1	few	CASSLEGQGNQPQHF
TRBJ1-1	NA	TRBV29-1	few	CSVEDGNTEAFF
TRBJ1-4	TRBD1	TRBV6-5	once	CASTDRGGEKLFF
TRBJ2-7	TRBD1	TRBV11-1	NA	CASSPRRGSSYEQYF
TRBJ1-2	NA	TRBV13	NA	CASSSLYYGYTF
TRBJ2-2	NA	TRBV19	NA	CASSIGGRAAGELFF
TRBJ1-1	NA	TRBV10-3	few	CAIRGVWNTEAFF
TRBJ2-7	NA	TRBV29-1	NA	CSVEDVQGYEQYF
TRBJ2-2	TRBD1	TRBV10-3	NA	CATQTGDTGELFF
TRBJ2-1	NA	TRBV7-9	once	CASSLASGYNEQFF
TRBJ2-3	TRBD2	TRBV7-2	NA	CASSHGTRETDTQYF
TRBJ2-7	TRBD2	TRBV18	NA	CASSGTSGSSYEQYF
TRBJ2-7	NA	TRBV19	once	CASSIGKTYEQYF
TRBJ2-5	NA	TRBV19	NA	CASSIGEHLTQYF